This T cell receptor beta chain was obtained from a study of tumor and adjacent non-tumor tissue in lung cancer. Study-level points and caveats: Top 100 clones took a larger repertoire share in normal lung.

A modified ARM-PCR protocol with three rounds of nested PCR amplified TCRbeta. MiXCR was run by TCRdb on the multiplex PCR reads, yielding one entry per CDR3 protein. This sample carries 70,000 to 90,000 distinct CDR3 sequences, about three quarters of them seen once, and the ten largest clones take roughly 12%. No cell sorting was done before RNA was extracted from the tissue. CDR1 is SGHNT and CDR2 is YYREEE in the germline V gene (reference sequence). The CDR3 is made up of 15 amino acids. As regards this clonotype: The antigen is undetermined. Germline and junction disagree at one end, which may indicate a read error.

The J gene is TRBJ2-1, the V gene TRBV5-4, with D possibly being TRBD1 (6 bases). Sequencing input: lung tumor tissue. The sequence was obtained from a woman in her forties or fifties with non-small cell lung cancer. This chain's CDR3 is CTSSRDRSNYNEQFF. In nucleotides, the CDR3 is TGTACCAGCAGCCGTGACAGGAGCAATTACAATGAGCAGTTCTTC.